This entry concerns a single T cell receptor beta chain. Its matching antigen is unknown. This record comes from a study of graft-versus-host responses after intestinal transplantation. The CDR3 runs 15 residues. The V end was cut by 2 bases, the J end by 3 bases, with 11 bases between. From germline, CDR1 is LGHNT and CDR2 FRNRAP. Study-wide results and limits: Detection of GvH clones occurred in recipient marrow, and some had their first appearance in ileum or blood. Early post-transplant HvG declines tracked with peak circulating GvH clone levels.

The method was immunoSEQ multiplex PCR; TCRdb's version includes in-frame clones alone and lacks a portion of them. The table lists around 25,000 clones, around 94% of them singletons. The V and J genes are TRBV12-5 and TRBJ1-3; possibly TRBD1 for D (6 bases). The input for sequencing was PBMCs, taken 156 days after intestinal transplant. This TCR was sampled from a human patient who received an intestinal transplant, so some T cells may come from the graft donor. The CDR3 loop reads CASGLTGFFGNTIYF. The DNA of the CDR3 is TGTGCTAGTGGTTTGACAGGGTTTTTTGGAAACACCATATATTTT.